The sample holds many counts of the clone carrying this T cell receptor beta chain. The antigen remains unidentified. This entry comes from a study of T cells in Graves' hyperthyroidism and ophthalmopathy. Study background: Peripheral blood sampling occurred at initial diagnosis, before any treatment. General study results and limits: Most clonotypes that expanded in the thyroid above 0.001 also showed up in blood.

The germline CDR1 and CDR2 sequences are SGHAT and FQNNGV. V dropped 0 bases and J dropped 4 bases, with 12 bases sitting between them. The CDR3 totals 15 residues. These patients, aged 18 to 65, had recently diagnosed hyperthyroidism lasting under 2 months. Regions amplified from RNA transcripts were the TCR beta CDR3 regions. Using the HTBI primer set, a first-round RT-PCR was run on the TCR CDR3. TCRdb used MiXCR to reprocess the multiplex PCR reads, holding one entry per CDR3 protein. The sample gives hundreds of thousands of distinct CDR3 sequences, 12% to 15% of which show up once; approximately 10% is in the top ten.

The chain uses TRBV11-2 and TRBJ1-2, with D possibly matching TRBD1 (5 bases). Material for sequencing was blood. The TCR was taken from a woman between 18 and 29 years old with Graves' hyperthyroidism. The CDR3 loop reads CASSLDGAVPYGYTF. The CDR3 nucleotides read TGTGCCAGCAGCTTAGATGGGGCAGTGCCCTATGGCTACACCTTC.